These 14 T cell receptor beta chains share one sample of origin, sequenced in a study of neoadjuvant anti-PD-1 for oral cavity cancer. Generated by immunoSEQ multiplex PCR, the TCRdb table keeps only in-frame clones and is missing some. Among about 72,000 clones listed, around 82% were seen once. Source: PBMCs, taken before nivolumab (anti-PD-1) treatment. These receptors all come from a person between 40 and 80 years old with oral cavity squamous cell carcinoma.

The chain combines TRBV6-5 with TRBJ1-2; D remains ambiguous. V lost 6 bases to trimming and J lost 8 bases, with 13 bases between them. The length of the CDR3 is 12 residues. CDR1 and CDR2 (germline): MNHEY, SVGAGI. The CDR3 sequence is CASRRGGEGYTF. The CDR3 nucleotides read TGTGCCAGCAGACGTGGTGGTGAAGGCTACACCTTC.

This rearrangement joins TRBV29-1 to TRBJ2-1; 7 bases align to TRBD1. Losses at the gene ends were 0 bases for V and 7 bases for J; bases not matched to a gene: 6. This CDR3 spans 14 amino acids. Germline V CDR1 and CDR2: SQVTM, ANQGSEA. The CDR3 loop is CSVEDGTVGNEQFF. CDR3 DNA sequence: TGCAGCGTTGAAGATGGGACAGTGGGGAATGAGCAGTTCTTC.

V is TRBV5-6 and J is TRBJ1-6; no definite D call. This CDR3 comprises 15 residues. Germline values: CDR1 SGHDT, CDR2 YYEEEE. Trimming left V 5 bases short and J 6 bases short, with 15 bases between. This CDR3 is CASRAGGYGNSPLHF. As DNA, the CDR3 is TGTGCCAGCAGAGCGGGAGGGTACGGTAATTCACCCCTCCACTTT. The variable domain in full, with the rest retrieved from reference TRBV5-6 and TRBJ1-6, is DAGVTQSPTHLIKTRGQQVTLRCSPKSGHDTVSWYQQALGQGPQFIFQYYEEEERQRGNFPDRFSGHQFPNYSSELNVNALLLGDSALYLCASRAGGYGNSPLHFGNGTRLTVT.

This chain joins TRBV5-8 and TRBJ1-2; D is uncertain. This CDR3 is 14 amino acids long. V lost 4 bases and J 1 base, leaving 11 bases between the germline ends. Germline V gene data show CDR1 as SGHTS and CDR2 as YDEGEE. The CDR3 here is CASSPLMDNYGYTF. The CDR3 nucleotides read TGTGCCAGCAGCCCCCTAATGGATAACTATGGCTACACCTTC.

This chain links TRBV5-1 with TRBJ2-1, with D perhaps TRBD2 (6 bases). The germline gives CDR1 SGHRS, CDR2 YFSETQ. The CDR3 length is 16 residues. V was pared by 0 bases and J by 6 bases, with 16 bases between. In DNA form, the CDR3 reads TGCGCCAGCAGCTTGGCCGGGACTGCCCATTCCAATGAGCAGTTCTTC. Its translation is CASSLAGTAHSNEQFF. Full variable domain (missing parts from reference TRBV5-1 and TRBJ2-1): KAGVTQTPRYLIKTRGQQVTLSCSPISGHRSVSWYQQTPGQGLQFLFEYFSETQRNKGNFPGRFSGRQFSNSRSEMNVSTLELGDSALYLCASSLAGTAHSNEQFFGPGTRLTVL.

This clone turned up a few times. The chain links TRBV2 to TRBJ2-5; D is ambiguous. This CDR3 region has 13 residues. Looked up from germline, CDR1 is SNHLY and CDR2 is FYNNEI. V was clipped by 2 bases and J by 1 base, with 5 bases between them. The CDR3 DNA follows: TGTGCCAGCAGTGAACTCCTCCAAGAGACCCAGTACTTC. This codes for CASSELLQETQYF.

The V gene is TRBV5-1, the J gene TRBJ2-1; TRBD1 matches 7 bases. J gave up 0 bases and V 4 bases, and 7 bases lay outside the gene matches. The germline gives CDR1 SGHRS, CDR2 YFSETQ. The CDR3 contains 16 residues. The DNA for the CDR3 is TGCGCCAGCAGCCGGGACAGAATATTCTCCTACAATGAGCAGTTCTTC. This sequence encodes CASSRDRIFSYNEQFF.

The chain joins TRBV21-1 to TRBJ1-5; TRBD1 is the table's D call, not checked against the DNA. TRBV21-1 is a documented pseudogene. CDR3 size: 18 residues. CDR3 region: CASSKPSVFVRGSQPQHF. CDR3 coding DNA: TGTGCCAGCAGCAAACCTTCAGTATTCGTCAGGGGCAGCCAGCCCCAGCATTTT.

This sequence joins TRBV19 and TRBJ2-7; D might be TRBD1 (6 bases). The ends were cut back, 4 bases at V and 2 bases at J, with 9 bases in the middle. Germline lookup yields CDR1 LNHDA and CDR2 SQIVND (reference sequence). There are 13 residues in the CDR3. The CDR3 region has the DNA TGTGCCAGTAGTAACAGGGCGACCTACGAGCAGTACTTC. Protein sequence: CASSNRATYEQYF.

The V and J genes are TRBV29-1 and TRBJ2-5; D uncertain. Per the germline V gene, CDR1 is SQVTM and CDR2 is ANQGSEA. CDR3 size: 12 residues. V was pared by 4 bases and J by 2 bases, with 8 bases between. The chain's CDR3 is CSVAPNQETQYF. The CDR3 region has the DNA TGCAGCGTTGCACCGAATCAAGAGACCCAGTACTTC.

CDR3 DNA: TGTGCCAGCAGTCAGGACAGGCATAGCAATCAGCCCCAGCATTTT. Translation: CASSQDRHSNQPQHF. The V and J genes are TRBV6-1 and TRBJ1-5; the match to TRBD1 covers 7 bases. CDR3 length equals 15 residues. Germline CDR1 is MNHNS and CDR2 is SASEGT. Trimming took 5 bases from V and 0 from J; bases not matched to a gene: 4.

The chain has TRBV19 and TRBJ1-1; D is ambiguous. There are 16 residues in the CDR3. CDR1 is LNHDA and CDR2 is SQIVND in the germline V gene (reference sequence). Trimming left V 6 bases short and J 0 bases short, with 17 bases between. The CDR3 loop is CASRMGWATMNTEAFF. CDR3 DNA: TGTGCCAGTAGAATGGGCTGGGCAACCATGAACACTGAAGCTTTCTTT.

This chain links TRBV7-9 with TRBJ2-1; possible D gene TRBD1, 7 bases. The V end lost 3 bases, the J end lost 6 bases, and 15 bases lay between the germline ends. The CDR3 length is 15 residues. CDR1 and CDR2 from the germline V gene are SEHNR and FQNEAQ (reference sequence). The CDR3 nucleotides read TGTGCCAGCAGCTTTTTCAGGGGGGAAGGCAATGAGCAGTTCTTC. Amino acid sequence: CASSFFRGEGNEQFF. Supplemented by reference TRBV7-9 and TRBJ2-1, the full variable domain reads DTGVSQNPRHKITKRGQNVTFRCDPISEHNRLYWYRQTLGQGPEFLTYFQNEAQLEKSRLLSDRFSAERPKGSFSTLEIQRTEQGDSAMYLCASSFFRGEGNEQFFGPGTRLTVL.

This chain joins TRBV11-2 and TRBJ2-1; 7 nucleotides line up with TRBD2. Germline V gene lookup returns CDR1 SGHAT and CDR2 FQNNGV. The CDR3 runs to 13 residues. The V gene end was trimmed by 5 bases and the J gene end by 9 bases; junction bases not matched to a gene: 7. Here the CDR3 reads CASSTPAGFEQFF. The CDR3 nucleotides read TGTGCCAGCAGCACCCCAGCGGGATTTGAGCAGTTCTTC.